Following are 27 T cell receptor beta chains from one sample sequenced in a study of blood T cell repertoires in COVID-19. The protocol was immunoSEQ multiplex PCR, while the TCRdb copy is restricted to in-frame clones and leaves out a portion. The table records about 170,000 clones, 85% to 90% of them present only once. The sample consisted of peripheral blood. All receptors come from a man between 18 and 29 years old with active or convalescent COVID-19.

This sequence joins TRBV11-3 and TRBJ2-1; 12 nucleotides match TRBD1. CDR1 is SGHNT and CDR2 is YENEEA in the germline V gene. The CDR3 is made up of 19 amino acids. J gave up 4 bases and V 0 bases, and 10 bases lay outside the gene matches. The CDR3 loop is CASSLEGQGAVPQYNEQFF. The CDR3 DNA is TGTGCCAGCAGCTTAGAGGGACAGGGGGCTGTCCCACAATACAATGAGCAGTTCTTC.

This clone was detected only once. The CDR3 sequence: CASSRTGESNSPLHF. CDR3 DNA: TGTGCCAGCAGCAGGACAGGCGAGAGTAATTCACCCCTCCACTTT. This chain joins TRBV7-6 and TRBJ1-6; 7 bases fit TRBD1. Looked up from germline, CDR1 is SGHVS and CDR2 is FNYEAQ. J was trimmed by 6 bases and V by 5 bases; bases with no gene match: 7. This CDR3 spans 15 amino acids.

The genes are TRBV5-1 and TRBJ2-2, with D perhaps TRBD1 (5 bases). The V end was cut by 1 base, the J end by 6 bases, with 10 bases between. Looked up from germline, CDR1 is SGHRS and CDR2 is YFSETQ. The CDR3 length is 14 residues. The CDR3 spells CASSLFQGSGELFF. CDR3 DNA sequence: TGCGCCAGCAGCTTGTTTCAGGGATCCGGGGAGCTGTTTTTT.

The gene calls are TRBV7-7 and TRBJ2-3, with D perhaps TRBD2 (6 bases). Trimming shortened V by 1 base and J by 0 bases, and 11 bases separated the two germline ends. The germline gives CDR1 SSHAT, CDR2 FNYEAQ (reference sequence). This CDR3 has 16 amino acids. The CDR3 sequence: CASSLGVSGSTDTQYF. The CDR3 coding sequence is TGTGCCAGCAGCTTAGGGGTTAGCGGCAGCACAGATACGCAGTATTTT.

This chain links TRBV19 with TRBJ2-2; 7 positions agree with TRBD2. The CDR3 extends over 13 amino acids. CDR1 LNHDA and CDR2 SQIVND come from the germline V gene (reference sequence). CDR3 in amino acids: CAGKRGSTGELFF. In DNA form, the CDR3 reads TGTGCGGGAAAGCGGGGATCGACCGGGGAGCTGTTTTTT. Using reference TRBV19 and TRBJ2-2 for the parts outside the CDR3, the full variable domain is DGGITQSPKYLFRKEGQNVTLSCEQNLNHDAMYWYRQDPGQGLRLIYYSQIVNDFQKGDIAEGYSVSREKKESFPLTVTSAQKNPTAFYLCAGKRGSTGELFFGEGSRLTVL.

The genes are TRBV18 and TRBJ2-7; 8 bases are a match to TRBD1. Germline assignment: CDR1 KGHSH and CDR2 LQKENI. With V trimmed by 2 bases and J by 7 bases, 10 bases remained unmatched. This CDR3 spans 15 amino acids. The CDR3 DNA reads as TGTGCCAGCTCACCATCCGGGACAGGACTCTCGGAGCAGTACGTC. This codes for CASSPSGTGLSEQYV.

This clone was observed once. The chain carries TRBV7-2 and TRBJ2-5; D is possibly TRBD2 (7 bases). Trimming left V 3 bases short and J 5 bases short, with 16 bases between. Germline CDR1 and CDR2: SGHTA and FQGNSA. The CDR3 extends over 15 amino acids. The CDR3 DNA reads TGTGCCAGCAGCTTCCAAGGGGGGGCGGTCGAGACCCAGTACTTC. This gives the protein CASSFQGGAVETQYF.

The rearrangement links TRBV6-5 to TRBJ2-5; 10 nucleotides agree with TRBD1. The CDR3 loop spans 15 amino acids. V was clipped by 8 bases and J by 2 bases; unmatched bases: 8. CDR1 MNHEY and CDR2 SVGAGI come from the germline V gene. This chain's CDR3 is CASGTGTGEQETQYF. DNA for the CDR3: TGTGCCAGCGGAACAGGGACAGGGGAACAAGAGACCCAGTACTTC.

This clone was detected only once. The gene calls are TRBV19 and TRBJ2-4; TRBD2 aligns across 8 bases. The V segment lost 3 bases and the J segment 8 bases; nucleotides outside the gene matches: 6. Germline CDR1 is LNHDA and CDR2 is SQIVND (reference sequence). The CDR3 contains 14 residues. CDR3 loop: CASSIERGLDIQYF. The CDR3 DNA sequence: TGTGCCAGTAGTATCGAGCGGGGGTTGGACATTCAGTACTTC.

The J gene is TRBJ2-7, the V gene TRBV7-9; tentatively, D is TRBD1 (5 bases). CDR3 length: 13 residues. Germline CDR1 SEHNR, CDR2 FQNEAQ (reference sequence). The V end lost 1 base, the J end lost 7 bases, and 11 bases lay between the germline ends. CDR3 loop: CASSLGTIAEQYV. DNA of the CDR3: TGTGCCAGCAGCTTAGGGACAATCGCAGAGCAGTACGTC.

The CDR3 DNA reads as TGTGCCAGCAGGTCAACGGAGGGCACTTCGAGTAACACTGAAGCTTTCTTT. This gives the protein CASRSTEGTSSNTEAFF. The V call is TRBV28, the J call TRBJ1-1; D is unresolved. The germline V gene has CDR1 MDHEN and CDR2 SYDVKM. V lost 6 bases, J lost 2 bases, and 22 bases lay in between. CDR3 length equals 17 residues.

Here the CDR3 DNA reads TGTGCCAGCAGCTTTGCACAGAACACTGAAGCTTTCTTT. Residues: CASSFAQNTEAFF. V gene TRBV5-4 combines with J gene TRBJ1-1; no reliable D call. V lost 2 bases and J lost 1, with 6 bases in between. Germline CDR1 SGHNT, CDR2 YYREEE (reference sequence). This CDR3 spans 13 amino acids.

The V and J genes are TRBV5-1 and TRBJ2-2, with D perhaps TRBD2 (5 bases). From germline, CDR1 is SGHRS and CDR2 YFSETQ. CDR3 length: 14 amino acids. Trimming removed 3 bases from V and 5 bases from J, with 11 bases in between. This CDR3 reads CASSSSPSTGELFF. The CDR3 region has the DNA TGCGCCAGCAGCTCTAGCCCTAGTACCGGGGAGCTGTTTTTT.

The chain is built from TRBV2 and TRBJ2-6; a possible D gene is TRBD1 (5 bases). The CDR3 is made up of 16 amino acids. Trimming pared 2 bases from V and 0 bases from J, leaving 8 bases between. Germline CDR1 is SNHLY and CDR2 is FYNNEI. The CDR3 sequence is CASSESRVSGANVLTF. The CDR3 coding sequence is TGTGCCAGCAGTGAATCCAGGGTCTCTGGGGCCAACGTCCTGACTTTC.

The genes are TRBV10-3 and TRBJ2-3, with 14 bases lining up with TRBD2. Per germline, CDR1 ENHRY and CDR2 SYGVKD. This CDR3 has 14 residues. J lost 6 bases, V lost 10 bases, and 6 bases had no gene match. The CDR3 sequence is CASRLAGGLDTQYF. The DNA of the CDR3 is TGTGCCAGCCGACTAGCGGGGGGGCTGGATACGCAGTATTTT.

This chain joins TRBV7-6 and TRBJ2-1; D remains ambiguous. This CDR3 has 15 amino acids. V was trimmed by 5 bases and J by 4 bases, leaving 15 bases between them. The germline CDR1 and CDR2 sequences are SGHVS and FNYEAQ. The CDR3 DNA sequence: TGTGCCAGCAGCCCGAGGTTAGTCGGATACAATGAGCAGTTCTTC. Protein product: CASSPRLVGYNEQFF.

In this sample, this clone turned up a few times. The rearrangement joins TRBV24-1 to TRBJ1-3, with D uncertain. CDR3 length: 14 residues. V lost 4 bases to trimming and J lost 4 bases, with 10 bases between them. Germline V gene data show CDR1 as KGHDR and CDR2 as SFDVKD. DNA of the CDR3: TGTGCCACCAGTGACCCCGGGAGAGGAAACACCATATATTTT. Its protein product is CATSDPGRGNTIYF.

V gene TRBV27 combines with J gene TRBJ1-2; no clear D gene. The CDR3 has 11 amino acids. V shed 4 bases and J shed 5 bases, with 5 bases lying between them. The germline V gene encodes CDR1 MNHEY and CDR2 SMNVEV (reference sequence). Here the CDR3 DNA reads TGTGCCAGCAGTTCGGGGTATGGCTACACCTTC. This translates into CASSSGYGYTF.

The CDR3 DNA follows: TGCGCCAGCAGCTACCGCGGGACTAGCACAGATACGCAGTATTTT. As protein: CASSYRGTSTDTQYF. The J gene is TRBJ2-3, the V gene TRBV5-1; a possible D gene is TRBD2 (6 bases). Trimming removed 3 bases from V and 0 bases from J, with 11 bases in between. Germline CDR1 reads SGHRS; CDR2 reads YFSETQ. The CDR3 spans 15 residues.

The chain carries TRBV12-3 or TRBV12-4 and TRBJ2-2; D unresolved. With 5 bases removed from V and 3 bases from J, the gap between germline ends came to 4 bases. CDR3 length equals 12 residues. In DNA, the CDR3 is TGTGCCAGCAGTCTGTACACCGGGGAGCTGTTTTTT. Its protein product is CASSLYTGELFF.

The V and J genes are TRBV6-6 and TRBJ1-1, with D uncertain. The germline CDR1 and CDR2 sequences are MNHNY and SVGAGI (reference sequence). The CDR3 covers 10 residues. Trimming stripped 8 bases from V and 3 bases from J, with 4 bases between. The chain's CDR3 is CASEHTEAFF. The CDR3 bases are TGTGCCAGCGAGCACACTGAAGCTTTCTTT.

CDR3 nucleotide sequence: TGTGCCAGCAGTTACCGGGCGGGGGGGTCAGATACGCAGTATTTT. Protein sequence: CASSYRAGGSDTQYF. The genes are TRBV6-5 and TRBJ2-3, with TRBD2 matching over 9 bases. The CDR3 is made up of 15 amino acids. Trimming cost V 2 bases and J 4 bases; bases outside gene matches: 4. Germline-derived CDR1 and CDR2 are MNHEY and SVGAGI.

V and J are TRBV28 and TRBJ1-2; perhaps TRBD1 as D (6 bases). CDR1 and CDR2 (germline): MDHEN, SYDVKM. This CDR3 region has 15 residues. Between the trimmed V and J ends, which lost 10 bases and 4 bases, there was a span of 22 bases. CDR3 nucleotides: TGTGCCACTTCCCCCCCAGGGGCTGGGGTCTATGGCTACACCTTC. This encodes CATSPPGAGVYGYTF.

The chain has TRBV5-6 and TRBJ2-7; 7 nucleotides match TRBD1. The germline gives CDR1 SGHDT, CDR2 YYEEEE. V lost 4 bases and J lost 3; bases outside the gene matches: 4. CDR3 length: 13 amino acids. The CDR3 loop is CASSRDSHYEQYF. CDR3 sequence (DNA): TGTGCCAGCAGCCGGGACAGCCACTACGAGCAGTACTTC.

The chain employs TRBV9 and TRBJ2-2; 7 nucleotides line up with TRBD2. V lost 4 bases and J lost 0; bases outside the gene matches: 6. In germline, CDR1 is SGDLS, CDR2 YYNGEE. The CDR3 totals 16 residues. The CDR3 nucleotides read TGTGCCAGCAGCCTGTCACTAGCGACGAACACCGGGGAGCTGTTTTTT. Amino acid sequence: CASSLSLATNTGELFF.

This chain links TRBV19 with TRBJ1-4; D is ambiguous. The germline V gene encodes CDR1 LNHDA and CDR2 SQIVND (reference sequence). The CDR3 contains 14 residues. The V end was cut by 8 bases, the J end by 4 bases, with 14 bases between. DNA for the CDR3: TGTGCCAGTCTTCCCCGCGGAGATAATGAAAAACTGTTTTTT. This codes for CASLPRGDNEKLFF. Full variable domain (missing parts from reference TRBV19 and TRBJ1-4): DGGITQSPKYLFRKEGQNVTLSCEQNLNHDAMYWYRQDPGQGLRLIYYSQIVNDFQKGDIAEGYSVSREKKESFPLTVTSAQKNPTAFYLCASLPRGDNEKLFFGSGTQLSVL.

The V call is TRBV5-4, the J call TRBJ1-1; possible D gene TRBD1, 6 bases. CDR3 length: 13 amino acids. V was shortened by 0 bases and J by 6 bases, with 9 bases between the two germline ends. CDR1 SGHNT and CDR2 YYREEE come from the germline V gene (reference sequence). CDR3 loop: CASSLDRAAEAFF. CDR3 in DNA: TGTGCCAGCAGCTTGGACAGGGCGGCTGAAGCTTTCTTT.